These 15 T cell receptor beta chains originate from one sample sequenced in a study of early T cells in non-severe SARS-CoV-2 infection (dated by TCRdb to the early 2020s). The method behind the library was 5' RACE. The data were produced on a NextSeq 500. TCRdb's own reprocessing of the public reads used fastp at Q25 and MiXCR and kept productive beta chains. Rows are combined by CDR3 protein, so each entry shows the most common genes and DNA. The sample profile shows around 82,000 distinct CDR3 sequences; around 10% of them were found once. In total, the top ten clones hold about 4.8% of the sample. What was sequenced was whole blood. These receptors were collected from an adult who was a healthcare worker with PCR-confirmed SARS-CoV-2 infection or an uninfected control (not recorded which).

Only a few counts were recorded for this clonotype. The chain joins TRBV18 to TRBJ1-5; 7 bases align to TRBD1. Germline CDR1 reads KGHSH; CDR2 reads LQKENI. V was clipped by 3 bases and J by 4 bases; unmatched bases: 3. This CDR3 is 14 amino acids long. CDR3 DNA sequence: TGTGCCAGCTCACCGGGACAGCGGAATCAGCCCCAGCATTTT. Translation: CASSPGQRNQPQHF. Full variable domain (outside the CDR3, taken from reference TRBV18 and TRBJ1-5): NAGVMQNPRHLVRRRGQEARLRCSPMKGHSHVYWYRQLPEEGLKFMVYLQKENIIDESGMPKERFSAEFPKEGPSILRIQQVVRGDSAAYFCASSPGQRNQPQHFGDGTRLSIL.

This clonotype was seen once. A read error may be the cause here, since a much bigger clone is one base away. The J gene is TRBJ1-1, the V gene TRBV12-3 or TRBV12-4, with 8 bases fitting TRBD1. The CDR3 is made up of 12 amino acids. V lost 6 bases to trimming and J lost 10 bases; unmatched junction nucleotides: 7. The CDR3 sequence is CASSIGTGGAFF. For the CDR3, the DNA is TGTGCCAGCAGCATCGGGACAGGTGGAGCTTTCTTT.

This clonotype appeared many times. The rearrangement links TRBV4-3 to TRBJ2-1, with TRBD2 matching over 7 bases. Looked up from germline, CDR1 is LGHNA and CDR2 is YSLEER. The trim removed 0 bases at V and 5 bases at J, leaving 10 bases unmatched. This CDR3 region has 17 residues. This CDR3 is CASSQESGWGGDNEQFF. CDR3 DNA: TGCGCCAGCAGCCAAGAATCAGGGTGGGGGGGTGACAATGAGCAGTTCTTC.

This clonotype was picked up a small number of times. The rearrangement uses TRBV7-2 and TRBJ2-5; D gene uncertain. The V end was cut by 0 bases, the J end by 0 bases, with 8 bases between. The length of the CDR3 is 15 residues. The germline CDR1 and CDR2 sequences are SGHTA and FQGNSA. As DNA, the CDR3 is TGTGCCAGCAGCTTAGCTGGGATAAACCAAGAGACCCAGTACTTC. Amino acid sequence: CASSLAGINQETQYF.

This clonotype was seen ten or more times. J is TRBJ2-7 and V is TRBV4-1; D call uncertain. This CDR3 is built from 13 residues. The germline V gene has CDR1 MGHRA and CDR2 YSYEKL. The V and J ends lost 1 base and 9 bases respectively, with 13 bases between them. The CDR3 DNA follows: TGCGCCAGCAGCCAAGGGACCGAGAACTTGCAGTACTTC. This encodes CASSQGTENLQYF.

This clonotype was observed at least ten times. The gene calls are TRBV7-2 and TRBJ2-2; TRBD1 matches at 9 bases. The CDR3 length is 14 residues. CDR1 is SGHTA, CDR2 FQGNSA, per germline. V was pared by 3 bases and J by 7 bases, with 3 bases of the junction left unmatched. The chain's CDR3 is CASSFTGGGGELFF. The CDR3 DNA reads as TGTGCCAGCAGCTTTACAGGGGGCGGCGGGGAGCTGTTTTTT.

This clonotype was seen a handful of times. The rearrangement uses TRBV6-1 and TRBJ2-7; 9 nucleotides match TRBD1. The CDR3 spans 15 residues. V was pared by 3 bases and J by 5 bases, with 8 bases of the junction left unmatched. Per germline, CDR1 MNHNS and CDR2 SASEGT. The CDR3 here is CASSDTGTGTHEQYF. CDR3 nucleotide sequence: TGTGCCAGCAGTGATACGGGGACAGGGACCCACGAGCAGTACTTC.

This clonotype was seen ten or more times. V gene TRBV29-1 combines with J gene TRBJ2-5; tentatively, D is TRBD1 (6 bases). The germline CDR1 and CDR2 sequences are SQVTM and ANQGSEA. The V gene lost 4 bases and the J gene lost 4 bases, with 10 bases spanning the gap. The CDR3 has 12 amino acids. CDR3 coding DNA: TGCAGCGTTGCTCACAGGGCAGAGACCCAGTACTTC. Translated: CSVAHRAETQYF. Combining the CDR3 with reference TRBV29-1 and TRBJ2-5 gives the whole variable domain SAVISQKPSRDICQRGTSLTIQCQVDSQVTMMFWYRQQPGQSLTLIATANQGSEATYESGFVIDKFPISRPNLTFSTLTVSNMSPEDSSIYLCSVAHRAETQYFGPGTRLLVL.

V usage is TRBV11-2 and J usage is TRBJ2-7; no clear D. CDR1 is SGHAT, CDR2 FQNNGV, per germline. V was clipped by 1 base and J by 2 bases, with 9 bases between them. This CDR3 contains 14 residues. CDR3 loop: CASSLVYKAYEQYF. CDR3 nucleotides: TGTGCCAGCAGCTTAGTCTACAAAGCCTACGAGCAGTACTTC.

This clonotype appeared a few times. The chain employs TRBV19 and TRBJ1-5, with D unresolved. CDR3 length equals 15 residues. Germline values: CDR1 LNHDA, CDR2 SQIVND (reference sequence). The V end was cut by 3 bases, the J end by 6 bases, with 15 bases between. CDR3 DNA sequence: TGTGCCAGTAGTATTGTCGGGCTTCGGGGTCAGCCCCAGCATTTT. This gives the protein CASSIVGLRGQPQHF.

The rearrangement uses TRBV5-5 and TRBJ1-1; 9 nucleotides line up with TRBD1. V lost 3 bases and J lost 5; bases outside the gene matches: 5. CDR3 size: 14 residues. CDR1 SGHKS and CDR2 YYEKEE come from the germline V gene (reference sequence). The CDR3 loop reads CASSSRTGETEAFF. In DNA form, the CDR3 reads TGTGCCAGCAGCTCGAGGACAGGGGAGACTGAAGCTTTCTTT.

In this sample, this clonotype turned up a few times. The CDR3 here is CASSQDSGTYEQYF. The CDR3 DNA follows: TGCGCCAGCAGCCAAGATTCGGGAACCTACGAGCAGTACTTC. The chain couples TRBV4-3 to TRBJ2-7; tentative D call: TRBD2 (5 bases). The V gene's germline CDR1 is LGHNA and CDR2 YSLEER. V was shortened by 0 bases and J by 2 bases, with 8 bases between the two germline ends. CDR3 length: 14 residues.

This clonotype was seen repeatedly, ten times or more. CDR3 amino acids: CASSITDYSSYEQYF. The CDR3 region has the DNA TGTGCCAGTAGTATAACGGACTATAGCTCCTACGAGCAGTACTTC. The J gene is TRBJ2-7, the V gene TRBV19; tentative D call: TRBD2 (6 bases). V was shortened by 2 bases and J by 0 bases, with 11 bases between the two germline ends. This CDR3 region has 15 residues. Germline-derived CDR1 and CDR2 are LNHDA and SQIVND (reference sequence).

In its sample, this clonotype was seen a few times. The chain employs TRBV6-6 and TRBJ1-5; 7 bases line up with TRBD1. Germline V gives CDR1 MNHNY, CDR2 SVGAGI (reference sequence). Trimming at V came to 6 bases and at J to 5 bases, leaving 7 bases not matched to a gene. The CDR3 spans 14 residues. The CDR3 DNA reads TGTGCCAGCAGACCCCCGGGACAGCATCAGCCCCAGCATTTT. This sequence encodes CASRPPGQHQPQHF.

This clonotype occurred a few times. The chain carries TRBV7-6 and TRBJ1-1; 10 positions agree with TRBD1. The CDR3 contains 18 residues. The germline CDR1 and CDR2 sequences are SGHVS and FNYEAQ. V trimming: 2 bases; J trimming: 0 bases; junction bases outside the gene matches: 9. The CDR3 coding sequence is TGTGCCAGCAGCTTAAAAGAGGGACAGGGGCCCATGAACACTGAAGCTTTCTTT. Residues: CASSLKEGQGPMNTEAFF. Full variable domain (missing parts from reference TRBV7-6 and TRBJ1-1): GAGVSQSPRYKVTKRGQDVALRCDPISGHVSLYWYRQALGQGPEFLTYFNYEAQQDKSGLPNDRFSAERPEGSISTLTIQRTEQRDSAMYRCASSLKEGQGPMNTEAFFGQGTRLTVV.